This T cell receptor beta chain derives from a study of cytomegalovirus exposure and HLA in healthy donors. The CDR3 has 16 residues. The ends were cut back, 3 bases at V and 4 bases at J, with 19 bases in the middle. Germline assignment: CDR1 SGHNT and CDR2 YYREEE (reference sequence). A multiplex PCR was run with 60 Vbeta primers and 13 Jbeta primers. Only in-frame clones appear in the TCRdb table, and some are missing; sequencing was by immunoSEQ multiplex PCR. The sample shows 110,000 to 150,000 clones, about four fifths of them seen only once. The source material was PBMCs. The V call is TRBV5-4, the J call TRBJ1-2; D possibly corresponds to TRBD1 (6 bases). This TCR derives from a woman between 40 and 50 years old in good health and CMV-seropositive. In DNA, the CDR3 is TGTGCCAGCAGCTGGGCGCAAGTAGGGGGTGCCTATGGCTACACCTTC. Amino acid sequence: CASSWAQVGGAYGYTF.